What follows are 6 T cell receptor beta chains derived from one specimen sequenced in a study of radiation and T cells in renal cell carcinoma. Time point noted: baseline pretreatment blood. Treatment: 15 Gy SBRT to primary tumor, nephrectomy 4 weeks later. TCRdb's copy holds only in-frame clones and misses some; the assay was immunoSEQ multiplex PCR. The sample has 100,000 or so clones; approximately 86% are singletons. Material: blood, obtained from a patient whose treatment included radiotherapy and nephrectomy. These receptors all come from a man aged 45-60 years with renal cell carcinoma.

The V gene is TRBV6-1, the J gene TRBJ1-1, with TRBD1 identical over 9 bases. V lost 8 bases to trimming and J lost 5 bases; unmatched junction nucleotides: 9. Germline V gene lookup returns CDR1 MNHNS and CDR2 SASEGT. This CDR3 has 14 amino acids. The CDR3 loop is CASGQGSHGTEAFF. In DNA, the CDR3 is TGTGCCAGCGGACAGGGGTCCCATGGAACTGAAGCTTTCTTT.

The chain couples TRBV27 to TRBJ2-3; 8 nucleotides match TRBD1. This CDR3 region has 17 residues. Germline V gene sequence: CDR1 MNHEY, CDR2 SMNVEV (reference sequence). Unmatched junction bases numbered 9, after V lost 0 bases and J lost 4 bases. This CDR3 reads CASSLSYRGYFSDTQYF. CDR3 DNA: TGTGCCAGCAGTTTATCCTACAGGGGGTATTTTTCAGATACGCAGTATTTT.

The CDR3 sequence is CASSLFQKSYEQYF. The CDR3 DNA reads as TGTGCCAGCAGCTTATTCCAGAAATCCTACGAGCAGTACTTC. The chain combines TRBV7-9 with TRBJ2-7; D uncertain. Germline V gene data show CDR1 as SEHNR and CDR2 as FQNEAQ (reference sequence). This CDR3 is built from 14 residues. The V and J ends lost 2 bases and 1 base respectively, with 9 bases between them.

The chain joins TRBV28 to TRBJ2-6; D uncertain. Trimming took 7 bases from V and 4 from J, leaving 8 bases between them. The CDR3 runs to 13 residues. Germline V gives CDR1 MDHEN, CDR2 SYDVKM. In nucleotides, the CDR3 is TGTGCCAGCACCGCAACCGGGGCCAACGTCCTGACTTTC. Amino acid sequence: CASTATGANVLTF. The whole variable domain, filled in from reference TRBV28 and TRBJ2-6, reads DVKVTQSSRYLVKRTGEKVFLECVQDMDHENMFWYRQDPGLGLRLIYFSYDVKMKEKGDIPEGYSVSREKKERFSLILESASTNQTSMYLCASTATGANVLTFGAGSRLTVL.

This chain uses TRBV6-6 with TRBJ2-7; 8 nucleotides line up with TRBD2. CDR1 is MNHNY, CDR2 SVGAGI, per germline (reference sequence). The CDR3 is made up of 16 amino acids. V was pared by 6 bases and J by 0 bases, with 10 bases of the junction left unmatched. The CDR3 DNA is TGTGCCAGCAGCAGCCCGGGGGGGGAGGACTCCTACGAGCAGTACTTC. Translation gives CASSSPGGEDSYEQYF.

V gene TRBV7-2 combines with J gene TRBJ1-3, with a tentative D call TRBD1 (5 bases). CDR3 length: 16 residues. Trimming took off 2 bases at V and 8 bases at J, with 19 bases between the two ends. Germline CDR1 reads SGHTA; CDR2 reads FQGNSA. The CDR3: CASSLNPSGYMDTIYF. In DNA form, the CDR3 reads TGTGCCAGCAGCTTAAATCCCTCAGGGTATATGGACACCATATATTTT.